This passage covers 2 T cell receptor beta chains from one sample sequenced in a study of post-analysis software for immune sequencing data (dated by TCRdb to 2013 to 2016). General conclusions and limits of the study: Significantly higher frequencies in patients than in controls were found for about five TRBV segments, including TRBV5-6, TRBV5-1 and TRBV20-1.

The antigens these receptors bind are not known. Library generation was performed with PCR. Sequencing was performed on an Illumina HiSeq 2500. To reduce PCR and sequencing biases, unique molecular identifiers were built into the TCR beta cDNA libraries. The raw public reads went through TCRdb reprocessing: fastp at Q25, MiXCR clone calling, in-frame beta chains kept. All rows with the same CDR3 protein become a single entry with the most common DNA and genes. Across this sample there are around 700,000 distinct CDR3 sequences, with approximately 59% seen only once. Roughly 12% of the sample comes from the top ten. Sample: blood. All receptors derive from a girl aged 2 to 10 with multiple sclerosis.

As for this clonotype: One junction end does not reproduce the germline sequence, and a read error may be involved. V and J are TRBV7-7 and TRBJ2-1; no firm D call. CDR3 length equals 16 residues. Germline V gene sequence: CDR1 SSHAT, CDR2 FNYEAQ (reference sequence). As DNA, the CDR3 is TGTGCTAGCAGCTTAGAATGGGGTCTCCCCTACAATGAGCAGTTCTTC. Translated, it gives CASSLEWGLPYNEQFF.

The CDR3 loop is CASSSPGGTGHNEQFF. CDR3 nucleotide sequence: TGTGCCAGCAGTTCGCCGGGCGGGACAGGTCACAATGAGCAGTTCTTC. The rearrangement joins TRBV2 to TRBJ2-1; 8 nucleotides match TRBD1. After removal of 5 bases from V and 5 bases from J, the junction contained 11 bases not matched to a gene. There are 16 residues in the CDR3. Per the germline V gene, CDR1 is SNHLY and CDR2 is FYNNEI. Full variable domain (missing parts from reference TRBV2 and TRBJ2-1): EPEVTQTPSHQVTQMGQEVILRCVPISNHLYFYWYRQILGQKVEFLVSFYNNEISEKSEIFDDQFSVERPDGSNFTLKIRSTKLEDSAMYFCASSSPGGTGHNEQFFGPGTRLTVL.